This T cell receptor (beta chain) was documented in a study of CD8 T cells in ankylosing spondylitis. Study results and limitations: What appeared characteristic of ankylosing spondylitis blood was a TCR beta motif of fewer than ten highly homologous variants. Earlier studies detected some motif variants in reactive arthritis synovial fluid and blood.

This clonotype was detected only a few times. The target antigen is unknown. Each CDR3 protein is one row after TCRdb ran MiXCR on the 5' RACE reads. The sample includes fewer than 450,000 distinct CDR3 sequences, about 15% of them seen just once. The CDR3 extends over 13 amino acids. CDR1 and CDR2 (germline): SQVTM, ANQGSEA. Trimming pared 7 bases from V and 7 bases from J, leaving 17 bases between. V and J are TRBV29-1 and TRBJ2-1; the D gene is possibly TRBD2 (6 bases). The clonotype originates from a male donor with ankylosing spondylitis. The sequencing sample was made of blood, either unsorted or a sorted T cell fraction (not recorded which). The CDR3 sequence: CSALRGVGNEQFF. The CDR3 coding sequence is TGCAGCGCCTTGCGGGGAGTGGGGAATGAGCAGTTCTTC.